Listed below are T cell receptor beta chains from one sample, sequenced in a study of OX40 agonist ivuxolimab in advanced cancers. The data were produced by immunoSEQ multiplex PCR, yet TCRdb's version contains in-frame clones alone and is incomplete. The sample carries roughly 92,000 clones, approximately 89% recorded once. The material was CD4+ or CD8+ T cells sorted from blood, obtained in a trial of the OX40 agonist ivuxolimab. The receptor source for this set is an adult with an advanced solid tumor such as melanoma, head and neck, liver or kidney cancer. CDR3s include the opening cysteine and the closing phenylalanine or tryptophan. The D gene is left open where the match is weak. Clone size is not always given. Where it is, it says once, few, many or a class for expanded clones.

>TRBD1|TRBJ1-1|TRBV9|-
CASSPGTGGRTEAFF
TGTGCCAGCAGCCCCGGGACAGGGGGTAGAACTGAAGCTTTCTTT
>TRBD2|TRBJ2-7|TRBV30|-
CAWTGLAGGEQYF
TGTGCCTGGACCGGACTAGCGGGAGGCGAGCAGTACTTC
>-|TRBJ1-5|TRBV7-8|few
CASSLVGGGNQPQHF
TGTGCCAGCAGCTTAGTGGGGGGTGGCAATCAGCCCCAGCATTTT
>TRBD2|TRBJ2-1|TRBV11-3|-
CASSPSGGRHNEQFF
TGTGCCAGCAGCCCTTCTGGCGGGAGGCACAATGAGCAGTTCTTC
>-|TRBJ2-1|TRBV6-5|-
CASGRGNEQFF
TGTGCCAGCGGCAGGGGCAATGAGCAGTTCTTC
>-|TRBJ1-3|TRBV18|-
CASSPMGRVSGNTIYF
TGTGCCAGCTCACCAATGGGGCGGGTGTCTGGAAACACCATATATTTT
>TRBD1|TRBJ2-4|TRBV28|-
CASRPGQGNPIKNIQYF
TGTGCCAGCAGACCGGGACAGGGCAACCCCATCAAAAACATTCAGTACTTC
>-|TRBJ2-4|TRBV5-1|once
CASSLALGGLKNIQYF
TGCGCCAGCAGCCTCGCGTTGGGGGGCCTCAAAAACATTCAGTACTTC
>-|TRBJ2-7|TRBV6-6|-
CASSYSRGDYEQYF
TGTGCCAGCAGTTACTCGAGAGGCGACTACGAGCAGTACTTC
>-|TRBJ2-1|TRBV5-8|-
CASIRERGGYNEQFF
TGTGCCAGCATCCGAGAGAGGGGGGGATACAATGAGCAGTTCTTC
>TRBD2|TRBJ2-5|TRBV11-2|-
CASSSRLAGGGETQYF
TGTGCCAGCAGCTCCCGACTAGCGGGAGGGGGAGAGACCCAGTACTTC
>-|TRBJ2-5|TRBV7-2|-
CASSLAGVMETQYF
TGTGCCAGCAGCTTAGCGGGAGTTATGGAGACCCAGTACTTC
>-|TRBJ2-7|TRBV28|-
CASSFRASDYLRVEYF
TGTGCCAGCAGTTTCCGGGCTAGCGACTACCTACGAGTGGAGTACTTC
>-|TRBJ2-5|TRBV6-6|-
CASIKPGHLPTQYF
TGTGCCAGCATTAAACCGGGACACCTGCCGACCCAGTACTTC
>-|TRBJ1-2|TRBV5-6|-
CASSVDSYGYTF
TGTGCCAGCAGCGTGGACAGCTATGGCTACACCTTC
>TRBD2|TRBJ2-7|TRBV19|-
CASRTSGTYEQYF
TGTGCCAGTAGAACTAGCGGGACCTACGAGCAGTACTTC
>-|TRBJ2-6|TRBV28|-
CASSLSWGDPSSGANVLTF
TGTGCCAGCAGTTTATCTTGGGGGGATCCGAGCTCTGGGGCCAACGTCCTGACTTTC
>-|TRBJ1-3|TRBV19|once
CASSPQDFGNTIYF
TGTGCCAGTAGTCCACAGGATTTTGGAAACACCATATATTTT
>TRBD2|TRBJ2-6|TRBV4-2|-
CASSLRTSGSFGANVLTF
TGTGCCAGCAGCCTAAGGACTAGCGGATCCTTTGGGGCCAACGTCCTGACTTTC
>-|TRBJ1-1|TRBV18|-
CASSPIFTEAFF
TGTGCCAGCTCACCGATTTTCACTGAAGCTTTCTTT
>TRBD1|TRBJ2-5|TRBV7-2|-
CASSPQGDQETQYF
TGTGCCAGCAGCCCTCAGGGGGATCAAGAGACCCAGTACTTC
>TRBD2|TRBJ2-3|TRBV6-6|-
CASSYGAGGPDTQYF
TGTGCCAGCAGTTACGGAGCGGGGGGGCCAGATACGCAGTATTTT
>TRBD1|TRBJ1-4|TRBV6-6|-
CASSRLRGPGNEKLFF
TGTGCCAGCAGCCGTCTTAGGGGGCCCGGTAATGAAAAACTGTTTTTT
>TRBD2|TRBJ2-7|TRBV9|-
CASSLGTSGSSYEQYF
TGTGCCAGCAGCCTAGGGACTAGCGGGTCCTCCTACGAGCAGTACTTC